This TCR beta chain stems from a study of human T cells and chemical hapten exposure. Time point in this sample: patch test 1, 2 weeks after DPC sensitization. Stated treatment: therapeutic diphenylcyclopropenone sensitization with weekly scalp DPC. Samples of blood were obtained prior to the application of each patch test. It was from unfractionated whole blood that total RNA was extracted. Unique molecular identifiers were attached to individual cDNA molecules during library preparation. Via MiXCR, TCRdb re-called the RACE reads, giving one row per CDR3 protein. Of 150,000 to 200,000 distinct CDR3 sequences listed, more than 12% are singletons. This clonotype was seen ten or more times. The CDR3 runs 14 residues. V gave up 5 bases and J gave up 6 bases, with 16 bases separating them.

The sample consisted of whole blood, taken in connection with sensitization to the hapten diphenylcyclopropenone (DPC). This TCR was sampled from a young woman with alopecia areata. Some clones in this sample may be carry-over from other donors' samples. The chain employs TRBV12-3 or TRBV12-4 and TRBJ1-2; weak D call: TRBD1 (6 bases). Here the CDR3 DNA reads TGTGCCAGCAGTCGAACCGGGACATTTAATGGCTACACCTTC. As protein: CASSRTGTFNGYTF.